This T cell receptor beta chain stems from a study of memory CD4+ T cells and cytomegalovirus serostatus. Single viable CD3+CD4+CD8-CD45RO+ cells were sorted as the memory CD4+ T cells. Produced via immunoSEQ multiplex PCR; TCRdb's table is partial and in-frame only. The sample comprises tens of thousands of clones, about 77% of which are singletons, and approximately 0.78% rests with the top ten. Sequencing used memory CD4+ T cells from blood. The clonotype originates from an adult in good health and CMV-seronegative.

CDR3 region: CASSLDLDNEQFF. In nucleotides, the CDR3 is TGTGCCAGCAGCTTAGACTTGGACAATGAGCAGTTCTTC. V usage is TRBV11-1 and J usage is TRBJ2-1; D is unresolved. The CDR3 runs to 13 residues. Germline loops: CDR1 SGHAT, CDR2 FQDESV (reference sequence). With 1 base removed from V and 5 bases from J, the gap between germline ends came to 6 bases.